This T cell receptor beta chain was retrieved from a study of breast tumors, draining lymph nodes, adjacent tissues. MiXCR was run by TCRdb on the multiplex PCR reads, yielding one entry per CDR3 protein. The sample holds around 130,000 distinct CDR3 sequences; about 31% are singletons and the top ten take approximately 2.2%. The lymph nodes were axillary draining lymph nodes from breast cancer patients. This clonotype was seen a handful of times. V was pared by 6 bases and J by 4 bases, with 15 bases of the junction left unmatched. Per germline, CDR1 SGHKS and CDR2 YYEKEE (reference sequence). This CDR3 has 18 amino acids.

The chain couples TRBV5-5 to TRBJ2-6; 8 positions match TRBD1. The source of this sequence is a female donor with breast cancer. Some clones in this sample may be carry-over from other donors' samples. Sequencing was done on a sample of axillary lymph node tissue. This chain's CDR3 is CASNPVPQGATGANVLTF. The CDR3 region has the DNA TGTGCCAGCAACCCAGTTCCCCAGGGGGCGACAGGGGCCAACGTCCTGACTTTC.